This TCR beta chain stems from a study of cytomegalovirus exposure and HLA in healthy donors. Study as a whole: Across a few hundred genotyped donors, around 82% landed in the Caucasian-associated ancestry cluster.

V shed 3 bases and J shed 0 bases, with 8 bases lying between them. The CDR3 consists of 14 residues. Germline loops: CDR1 SGHVS, CDR2 FQNEAQ. PCR used 60 Vbeta primers and 13 Jbeta primers. Clones were sequenced by immunoSEQ multiplex PCR, and TCRdb holds only the in-frame ones, with some missing. The table lists just over 150,000 clones, approximately 86% of them singletons. The receptor comes from a woman aged 18 to 35 in good health and CMV-seronegative. The chain has TRBV7-8 and TRBJ1-2; D is ambiguous. The sequenced sample was PBMCs. The CDR3 loop reads CASSLDSPNYGYTF. DNA for the CDR3: TGTGCCAGCAGCTTGGACTCTCCTAACTATGGCTACACCTTC.